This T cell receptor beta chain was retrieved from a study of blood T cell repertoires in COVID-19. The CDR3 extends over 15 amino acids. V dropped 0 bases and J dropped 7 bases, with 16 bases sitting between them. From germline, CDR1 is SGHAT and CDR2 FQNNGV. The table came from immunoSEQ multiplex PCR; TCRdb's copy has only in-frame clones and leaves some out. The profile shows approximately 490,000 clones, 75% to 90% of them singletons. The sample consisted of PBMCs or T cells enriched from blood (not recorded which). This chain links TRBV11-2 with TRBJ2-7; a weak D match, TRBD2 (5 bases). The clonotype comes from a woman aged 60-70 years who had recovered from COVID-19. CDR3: CASSLERVGAWEQYV. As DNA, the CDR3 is TGTGCCAGCAGCTTAGAGAGGGTTGGAGCATGGGAGCAGTACGTC.